This T cell receptor beta chain was sequenced for a study of cytomegalovirus exposure and HLA in healthy donors. V shed 5 bases, J shed 7 bases, and the junction held 6 bases outside the gene matches. Germline-derived CDR1 and CDR2 are SGHVS and FQNEAQ. The CDR3 has 15 residues. With 60 Vbeta and 13 Jbeta primers, the PCR was carried out. Original analysis: Later, tens of millions of unique TCR beta chains were counted in an analysis, and approximately 10 million of them were shared. Repertoires were generated with immunoSEQ multiplex PCR, while TCRdb's copy carries only in-frame clones and drops some. For V, J and clone size, that table is used; D and trimming come from the DNA. The table shows fewer than 150,000 clones, with roughly 83% occurring only once.

The chain has TRBV7-8 and TRBJ1-6, with 9 bases that match TRBD1. The sequence was collected from a man between 35 and 55 years old in good health and CMV-seropositive. The sequencing sample was made of PBMCs. The CDR3 DNA sequence: TGTGCCAGCAGCCAGGGGACAGGGAGGAATTCACCCCTCCACTTT. It translates to CASSQGTGRNSPLHF. The full variable domain, rest sourced from reference TRBV7-8 and TRBJ1-6, is GAGVSQSPRYKVAKRGQDVALRCDPISGHVSLFWYQQALGQGPEFLTYFQNEAQLDKSGLPSDRFFAERPEGSVSTLKIQRTQQEDSAVYLCASSQGTGRNSPLHFGNGTRLTVT.